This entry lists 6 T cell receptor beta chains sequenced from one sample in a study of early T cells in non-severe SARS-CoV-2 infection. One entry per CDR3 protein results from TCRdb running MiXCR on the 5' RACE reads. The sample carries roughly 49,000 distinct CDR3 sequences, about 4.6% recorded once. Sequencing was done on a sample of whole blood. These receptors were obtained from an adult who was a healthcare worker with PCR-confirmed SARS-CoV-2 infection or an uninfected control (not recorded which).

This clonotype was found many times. DNA of the CDR3: TGCAGCTTCAACAGGGGAGGAACTGAAGCTTTCTTT. This translates into CSFNRGGTEAFF. The genes are TRBV29-1 and TRBJ1-1; 7 positions agree with TRBD1. Germline-derived CDR1 and CDR2 are SQVTM and ANQGSEA. Losses at the gene ends were 8 bases for V and 5 bases for J; bases not matched to a gene: 8. This CDR3 spans 12 amino acids. The full variable domain, its missing parts supplied by reference TRBV29-1 and TRBJ1-1, is SAVISQKPSRDICQRGTSLTIQCQVDSQVTMMFWYRQQPGQSLTLIATANQGSEATYESGFVIDKFPISRPNLTFSTLTVSNMSPEDSSIYLCSFNRGGTEAFFGQGTRLTVV.

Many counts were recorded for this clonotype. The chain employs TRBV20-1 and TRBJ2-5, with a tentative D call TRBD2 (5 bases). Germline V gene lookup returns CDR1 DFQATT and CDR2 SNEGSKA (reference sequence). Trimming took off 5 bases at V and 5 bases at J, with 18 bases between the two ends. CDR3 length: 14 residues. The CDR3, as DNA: TGCAGTGCTGGGCGACTATACTTTCTGGAGACCCAGTACTTC. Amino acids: CSAGRLYFLETQYF.

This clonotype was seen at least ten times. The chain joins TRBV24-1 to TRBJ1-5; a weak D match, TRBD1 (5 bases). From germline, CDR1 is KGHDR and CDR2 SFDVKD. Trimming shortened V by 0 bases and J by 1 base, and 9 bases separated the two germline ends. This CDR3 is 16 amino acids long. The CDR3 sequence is CATSDLPRVSNQPQHF. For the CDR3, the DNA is TGTGCCACCAGTGATTTGCCCAGGGTAAGCAATCAGCCCCAGCATTTT.

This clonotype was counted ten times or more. The CDR3 DNA is TGTGCCAGCAGCTTATTTAGCGGGCTCAGCACAGATACGCAGTATTTT. This gives the protein CASSLFSGLSTDTQYF. This chain connects TRBV7-9 to TRBJ2-3; TRBD2 matches at 7 bases. The J segment lost 0 bases and the V segment lost 2 bases, leaving 5 bases of the junction unmatched. Germline V gene sequence: CDR1 SEHNR, CDR2 FQNEAQ (reference sequence). The CDR3 is 16 residues long.

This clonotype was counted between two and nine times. The CDR3 region is CSAKGGGNQPQHF. The CDR3 DNA sequence: TGCAGTGCTAAAGGGGGGGGAAATCAGCCCCAGCATTTT. The chain is built from TRBV20-1 and TRBJ1-5, with D perhaps matching TRBD1 (6 bases). From germline, CDR1 is DFQATT and CDR2 SNEGSKA (reference sequence). The CDR3 consists of 13 residues. V lost 4 bases and J lost 4, with 11 bases in between.

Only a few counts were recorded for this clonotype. CDR3 sequence (DNA): TGTGCCAGCAGCGTAGAGCCGACAAACACAGATACGCAGTATTTT. Amino acid sequence: CASSVEPTNTDTQYF. The genes are TRBV9 and TRBJ2-3; no definite D call. The CDR3 extends over 15 amino acids. Germline V CDR1 and CDR2: SGDLS, YYNGEE. Trimming left V 0 bases short and J 2 bases short, with 10 bases between. The entire variable domain, with the rest obtained from reference TRBV9 and TRBJ2-3, is as follows: DSGVTQTPKHLITATGQRVTLRCSPRSGDLSVYWYQQSLDQGLQFLIQYYNGEERAKGNILERFSAQQFPDLHSELNLSSLELGDSALYFCASSVEPTNTDTQYFGPGTRLTVL.